The 24 T cell receptor beta chains given below trace back to one sample, sequenced in a study of shared clonotypes between healthy human individuals. It was CD45RO-negative cells, positively selected for CCR7, that made up naive CD8 cells, with terminally differentiated effector memory CD45RA+ cells excluded. The protocol was immunoSEQ multiplex PCR, while the TCRdb copy is restricted to in-frame clones and leaves out a portion. The profile shows about 2.2 million clones, 85% to 95% of them singletons. Sequences were obtained from naive CD8+ T cells from PBMCs. These TCRs come from a young man in good health. Some clones in this sample may be carry-over from other donors' samples.

The gene calls are TRBV7-9 and TRBJ2-1, with D perhaps matching TRBD2 (6 bases). Germline V gives CDR1 SEHNR, CDR2 FQNEAQ (reference sequence). The CDR3 is 15 residues long. Between the trimmed V and J ends, which lost 2 bases and 9 bases, there was a span of 17 bases. Here the CDR3 reads CASSLPSLSTSEQFF. CDR3 DNA sequence: TGTGCCAGCAGCTTACCCTCCTTGTCGACTAGTGAGCAGTTCTTC.

The CDR3 coding sequence is TGTGCCAGCAGCATCGGACCGGGACAGGGGGCGGGAAAACTGTTTTTT. It translates to CASSIGPGQGAGKLFF. The chain couples TRBV7-9 to TRBJ1-4, with TRBD1 identical over 12 bases. J lost 10 bases, V lost 5 bases, and 11 bases had no gene match. Germline CDR1 and CDR2: SEHNR and FQNEAQ (reference sequence). This CDR3 has 16 amino acids.

In nucleotides, the CDR3 is TGTGCCAGCAGCTCGGACTGGCCCACAGATACGCAGTATTTT. Its translation: CASSSDWPTDTQYF. This rearrangement joins TRBV7-6 to TRBJ2-3, with D maybe TRBD2 (5 bases). V shed 4 bases and J shed 2 bases, with 10 bases lying between them. This CDR3 is 14 amino acids long. Germline CDR1 and CDR2: SGHVS and FNYEAQ.

The chain uses TRBV18 and TRBJ1-4; D is ambiguous. The germline V gene encodes CDR1 KGHSH and CDR2 LQKENI. The V and J ends lost 3 bases and 3 bases respectively, with 14 bases between them. CDR3 size: 16 residues. Here the CDR3 reads CASSPAAGPANEKLFF. In DNA form, the CDR3 reads TGTGCCAGCTCACCGGCAGCTGGGCCCGCTAATGAAAAACTGTTTTTT.

A note on this clone: At the DNA level, this CDR3 is encoded by other sequences in the same sample as well. The chain joins TRBV7-3 to TRBJ2-7, with 8 bases matching TRBD1. Germline assignment: CDR1 SGHTA and CDR2 FQGTGA. V lost 0 bases and J lost 2; bases outside the gene matches: 3. This CDR3 contains 15 residues. The CDR3 sequence: CASSLTGTGPYEQYF. CDR3 bases: TGTGCCAGCAGCTTAACTGGGACAGGCCCCTACGAGCAGTACTTC. The full variable domain, completed using reference TRBV7-3 and TRBJ2-7, is GAGVSQTPSNKVTEKGKYVELRCDPISGHTALYWYRQSLGQGPEFLIYFQGTGAADDSGLPNDRFFAVRPEGSVSTLKIQRTERGDSAVYLCASSLTGTGPYEQYFGPGTRLTVT.

This clone has just one count. This sequence joins TRBV28 and TRBJ1-1; unclear D gene. The CDR3 totals 12 residues. V lost 7 bases, J lost 1 base, and 7 bases lay in between. Germline CDR1 and CDR2: MDHEN and SYDVKM. The CDR3 nucleotides are TGTGCCAGCACGAAGGGGAACACTGAAGCTTTCTTT. It encodes CASTKGNTEAFF.

The chain is built from TRBV27 and TRBJ2-7; 8 nucleotides align to TRBD1. Germline CDR1 reads MNHEY; CDR2 reads SMNVEV (reference sequence). This CDR3 has 13 residues. V trimming: 6 bases; J trimming: 4 bases; junction bases outside the gene matches: 5. CDR3 sequence reads: CASRKQGEYEQYF. The DNA of the CDR3 is TGTGCCAGCAGAAAACAGGGGGAGTACGAGCAGTACTTC.

The V and J genes are TRBV19 and TRBJ1-1, with TRBD1 identical over 9 bases. V was pared by 4 bases and J by 3 bases, with 6 bases of the junction left unmatched. From germline, CDR1 is LNHDA and CDR2 SQIVND (reference sequence). CDR3 length: 15 amino acids. CDR3 loop: CASSNPRDRDTEAFF. For the CDR3, the DNA is TGTGCCAGTAGTAACCCCCGGGACAGGGACACTGAAGCTTTCTTT.

The J gene is TRBJ1-1, the V gene TRBV2; D gene ambiguous. The V gene's germline CDR1 is SNHLY and CDR2 FYNNEI. The CDR3 covers 12 residues. Trimming left V 3 bases short and J 5 bases short, with 7 bases between. The CDR3 is CASSDYRTEAFF. In nucleotides, the CDR3 is TGTGCCAGCAGTGATTATCGGACTGAAGCTTTCTTT.

The chain links TRBV5-1 to TRBJ2-1; TRBD2 might be the D (5 bases). CDR3 length: 14 residues. Looked up from germline, CDR1 is SGHRS and CDR2 is YFSETQ. With 5 bases removed from V and 3 bases from J, the gap between germline ends came to 12 bases. The CDR3 DNA sequence: TGCGCCAGCAGTGAGGGCGCGGGCTACAATGAGCAGTTCTTC. This codes for CASSEGAGYNEQFF.

The chain carries TRBV7-6 and TRBJ2-2; D is unresolved. The germline V and J ends were trimmed by 5 bases and 1 base, with 14 bases remaining between them. CDR1 is SGHVS and CDR2 is FNYEAQ in the germline V gene. The CDR3 extends over 16 amino acids. The CDR3 nucleotides are TGTGCCAGCAGCCGCCTGAAGGCGCAGAACACCGGGGAGCTGTTTTTT. Amino acids: CASSRLKAQNTGELFF.

The gene calls are TRBV6-1 and TRBJ1-5, with unresolved D. The CDR3 sequence is 15 residues long. The ends were cut back, 6 bases at V and 4 bases at J, with 16 bases in the middle. From germline, CDR1 is MNHNS and CDR2 SASEGT. The CDR3 nucleotides are TGTGCCAGCAGCGAACAACGGCGGACGAATCAGCCCCAGCATTTT. It specifies CASSEQRRTNQPQHF.

On this clone itself: Other DNA sequences of this sample code for an identical CDR3. The chain combines TRBV6-5 with TRBJ2-7; D unclear. The CDR3 covers 12 residues. Trimming removed 5 bases at V and 3 bases at J, with 8 bases between. CDR1 and CDR2 (germline): MNHEY, SVGAGI. CDR3 in amino acids: CASSLTGYEQYF. CDR3 DNA: TGTGCCAGCAGTCTAACCGGCTACGAGCAGTACTTC.

This chain links TRBV29-1 with TRBJ2-7; TRBD1 might be the D (5 bases). V shed 7 bases and J shed 2 bases, with 15 bases lying between them. This CDR3 has 13 amino acids. Germline V gene lookup returns CDR1 SQVTM and CDR2 ANQGSEA. The CDR3 reads CSAGRVSPYEQYF. For the CDR3, the DNA is TGCAGCGCCGGCAGGGTTTCCCCCTACGAGCAGTACTTC.

CDR3 region: CASSLRTSGGQETQYF. DNA of the CDR3: TGTGCCAGCAGCCTCCGGACTAGCGGGGGCCAAGAGACCCAGTACTTC. The gene calls are TRBV13 and TRBJ2-5, with 13 bases fitting TRBD2. CDR1 and CDR2 (germline): PRHDT, FYEKMQ (reference sequence). V lost 5 bases and J lost 1; bases outside the gene matches: 4. The CDR3 has 16 amino acids.

The CDR3 loop is CASSPRTGGNQPQHF. CDR3 nucleotide sequence: TGTGCCAGCAGCCCACGGACAGGGGGCAATCAGCCCCAGCATTTT. The J gene is TRBJ1-5, the V gene TRBV7-6, with 9 bases fitting TRBD1. Trimming removed 5 bases from V and 2 bases from J; junction bases left unmatched: 4. From germline, CDR1 is SGHVS and CDR2 FNYEAQ. CDR3 length equals 15 residues.

V usage is TRBV28 and J usage is TRBJ2-1; D not certain. The germline V and J ends were trimmed by 2 bases and 10 bases, with 12 bases remaining between them. CDR1 and CDR2 from the germline V gene are MDHEN and SYDVKM. The CDR3 has 13 amino acids. The CDR3: CASSLTPTTEQFF. In nucleotides, the CDR3 is TGTGCCAGCAGTTTAACCCCGACGACGGAGCAGTTCTTC.

V gene TRBV5-4 combines with J gene TRBJ2-1, with D perhaps given as TRBD1 or TRBD2 (5 bases each). From germline, CDR1 is SGHNT and CDR2 YYREEE (reference sequence). This CDR3 comprises 16 residues. Trimming left V 4 bases short and J 4 bases short, with 18 bases between. CDR3 in DNA: TGTGCCAGCAGCCCTTTGGGGGAGTGGGGGTACAATGAGCAGTTCTTC. Translation gives CASSPLGEWGYNEQFF.

CDR3 loop: CASSQVSGRTYEQYF. In nucleotides, the CDR3 is TGCGCCAGCAGCCAAGTGTCGGGACGAACCTACGAGCAGTACTTC. The V call is TRBV4-3, the J call TRBJ2-5; D possibly uses TRBD1 or TRBD2 (5 bases each). The J call may be in error: the DNA end matches TRBJ2-7 better. CDR3 length: 15 residues. Germline lookup yields CDR1 LGHNA and CDR2 YSLEER.

In this sample, this clone turned up once. This rearrangement joins TRBV13 to TRBJ2-1; D not certain. Deletions cut 5 bases from V and 8 bases from J, with 13 bases between. The germline gives CDR1 PRHDT, CDR2 FYEKMQ (reference sequence). This CDR3 is built from 13 residues. This chain's CDR3 is CASSPPLADEQFF. Written as DNA, the CDR3 is TGTGCCAGCAGCCCCCCCCTGGCTGATGAGCAGTTCTTC.

About this clone: In this CDR3 the conserved last residue, phenylalanine or tryptophan, is missing, so a read error is likely. The DNA is omitted, as the CDR3 cannot be located on it reliably, and the CDR3 follows TCRdb's listing. The chain links TRBV29-1 to TRBJ1-2. Germline V gene sequence: CDR1 SQVTM, CDR2 ANQGSEA. The length of the CDR3 is 8 amino acids, counting both ends. The chain's CDR3 is CSVEGGAG.

This chain joins TRBV7-3 and TRBJ2-3; D perhaps matches TRBD2 (6 bases). Germline values: CDR1 SGHTA, CDR2 FQGTGA. The V end lost 5 bases, the J end lost 3 bases, and 18 bases lay between the germline ends. The CDR3 consists of 16 residues. CDR3 coding DNA: TGTGCCAGCAGCCTAAAGGGTGGTGGGAGGACAGATACGCAGTATTTT. Translation: CASSLKGGGRTDTQYF.

The chain couples TRBV28 to TRBJ2-5, with D possibly TRBD2 on 6 matching bases. CDR3 length: 14 residues. V shed 2 bases and J shed 5 bases, with 12 bases lying between them. Per germline, CDR1 MDHEN and CDR2 SYDVKM. CDR3 DNA: TGTGCCAGCAGTTTAGTCGGGAGTTTGGAGACCCAGTACTTC. This codes for CASSLVGSLETQYF.

Comments on this clone: This same CDR3 is encoded by further DNA sequences in the sample. The chain recombines TRBV4-1 with TRBJ1-1; D ambiguous. The V gene's germline CDR1 is MGHRA and CDR2 YSYEKL. The CDR3 extends over 14 amino acids. The V gene lost 1 base and the J gene lost 5 bases, with 11 bases spanning the gap. The CDR3 sequence: CASSQVSGVTEAFF. CDR3 nucleotide sequence: TGCGCCAGCAGCCAAGTTAGCGGAGTTACTGAAGCTTTCTTT.